The next 10 T cell receptor beta chains were all read from a single sample in a study of T-cell reconstitution after alpha-beta-depleted transplantation in children (dated by TCRdb to about 2016). The library was made by PCR. TCRdb lists the instrument as Illumina HiSeq 2500. TCR library preparation used molecular barcoding, with unique molecular identifiers applied to normalize quantification of the TCRbeta repertoire. The public reads were reprocessed in TCRdb via fastp at Q25 and MiXCR, keeping in-frame beta chains. Rows are unified per CDR3 protein, each entry keeping the most common DNA and genes. The sample includes over 200,000 distinct CDR3 sequences, with approximately 19% observed a single time. 35% to 50% of the sample rests with the top ten. What the treatment or condition label conveys for this sample: allogeneic hematopoietic cell transplantation with graft depleted of TCRalphabeta T cells and CD19 B cells.

The source was PBMCs, mostly from graft donor cells, collected 360 days after TCRalphabeta/CD19-depleted stem cell transplant. The receptors were sampled from a male patient aged 2 to 10 who had a stem cell transplant for acute lymphoblastic leukemia, so the T cells may come from the graft donor.

Ten or more counts support this clonotype. The chain recombines TRBV10-3 with TRBJ1-5; 7 nucleotides align to TRBD1. J was trimmed by 1 base and V by 4 bases; bases with no gene match: 1. This CDR3 comprises 14 residues. Germline lookup yields CDR1 ENHRY and CDR2 SYGVKD. CDR3 amino acids: CAISGTGSNQPQHF. For the CDR3, the DNA is TGTGCCATCAGTGGGACAGGAAGCAATCAGCCCCAGCATTTT.

This clonotype turned up a few times. This chain uses TRBV10-3 with TRBJ1-1; D unclear. The germline V gene has CDR1 ENHRY and CDR2 SYGVKD. This CDR3 spans 14 amino acids. Trimming left V 6 bases short and J 1 base short, with 12 bases between. For the CDR3, the DNA is TGTGCCATCAGGACTACACCGACGAACACTGAAGCTTTCTTT. Its translation: CAIRTTPTNTEAFF.

This clonotype was counted a few times. The chain couples TRBV19 to TRBJ2-1; D not certain. V lost 4 bases, J lost 6 bases, and 16 bases lay in between. The CDR3 is 15 amino acids. Germline CDR1 reads LNHDA; CDR2 reads SQIVND (reference sequence). The CDR3 loop is CASSRGPSRFNEQFF. CDR3 nucleotide sequence: TGTGCCAGTAGTAGAGGACCATCCCGGTTCAATGAGCAGTTCTTC.

This chain connects TRBV3-1 to TRBJ1-5; D gene unclear. The CDR3 runs to 16 residues. Per germline, CDR1 LGHDT and CDR2 YNNKEL (reference sequence). The ends were cut back, 0 bases at V and 1 base at J, with 10 bases in the middle. For the CDR3, the DNA is TGTGCCAGCAGCCAAGAGGCTGGGAGAAGCAATCAGCCCCAGCATTTT. It encodes CASSQEAGRSNQPQHF.

This clonotype was observed at least ten times. This chain connects TRBV5-1 to TRBJ2-5, with 7 bases identical to TRBD2. The junction had 7 bases not matched to a gene; V was cut back by 4 bases and J by 1 base. Germline CDR1 and CDR2: SGHRS and YFSETQ. This CDR3 has 15 residues. CDR3 protein: CASSVSWGGQETQYF. CDR3 in DNA: TGCGCCAGCAGCGTATCGTGGGGGGGCCAAGAGACCCAGTACTTC.

This clonotype was counted between two and nine times. The junction departs from the called germline gene at one end, perhaps through a read error. This rearrangement joins TRBV29-1 to TRBJ1-1, with D uncertain. The CDR3 spans 10 residues. The germline CDR1 and CDR2 sequences are SQVTM and ANQGSEA. CDR3 in DNA: TGCATCGTTGAGAACACTGAAGCTTTCTTT. It is translated as CIVENTEAFF.

V gene TRBV13 combines with J gene TRBJ2-3; D may be TRBD2 (7 bases). Germline CDR1 reads PRHDT; CDR2 reads FYEKMQ (reference sequence). V gave up 5 bases and J gave up 5 bases, with 17 bases separating them. The CDR3 is made up of 15 amino acids. The CDR3 sequence: CASSDRWGGRDTQYF. The CDR3 DNA sequence: TGTGCCAGCAGCGACAGGTGGGGGGGTCGAGATACGCAGTATTTT.

V is TRBV5-1 and J is TRBJ1-2, with 7 bases identical to TRBD1. CDR3 length: 15 amino acids. Germline V lookup: CDR1 SGHRS, CDR2 YFSETQ. V dropped 4 bases and J dropped 4; count of bases not matched to a gene: 10. In DNA, the CDR3 is TGCGCCAGCAGCCCTGAGAGGGGGCTAGGCTATGGCTACACCTTC. This codes for CASSPERGLGYGYTF.

DNA of the CDR3: TGTGCCAGCAGGAATCGGGACGCACGTACCTACGAGCAGTACTTC. Residues: CASRNRDARTYEQYF. The chain uses TRBV2 and TRBJ2-7; D assignment may be TRBD1 or TRBD2 (5 bases each). The CDR3 runs 15 residues. Germline V gene sequence: CDR1 SNHLY, CDR2 FYNNEI. Trimming shortened V by 6 bases and J by 2 bases, and 17 bases separated the two germline ends.

The chain links TRBV12-3 or TRBV12-4 to TRBJ2-7; D not resolved. The CDR3 contains 15 residues. Trimming removed 3 bases at V and 3 bases at J, with 15 bases between. The DNA of the CDR3 is TGTGCCAGCAGTTTGAGAGGCGTGAGTAACTACGAGCAGTACTTC. Amino acids: CASSLRGVSNYEQYF.